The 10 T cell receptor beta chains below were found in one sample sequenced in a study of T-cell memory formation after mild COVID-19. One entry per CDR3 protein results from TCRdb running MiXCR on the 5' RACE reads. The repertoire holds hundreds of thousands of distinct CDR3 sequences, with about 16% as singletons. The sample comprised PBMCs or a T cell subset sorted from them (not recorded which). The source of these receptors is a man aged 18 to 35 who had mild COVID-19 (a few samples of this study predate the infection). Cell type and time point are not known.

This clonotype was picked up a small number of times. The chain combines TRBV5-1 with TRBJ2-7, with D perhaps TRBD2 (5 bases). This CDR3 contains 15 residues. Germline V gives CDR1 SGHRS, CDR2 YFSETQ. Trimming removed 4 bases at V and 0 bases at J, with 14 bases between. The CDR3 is CASSPRGSSSYEQYF. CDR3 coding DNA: TGCGCCAGCAGCCCCCGGGGAAGCAGCTCCTACGAGCAGTACTTC. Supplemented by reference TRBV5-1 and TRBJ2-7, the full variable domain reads KAGVTQTPRYLIKTRGQQVTLSCSPISGHRSVSWYQQTPGQGLQFLFEYFSETQRNKGNFPGRFSGRQFSNSRSEMNVSTLELGDSALYLCASSPRGSSSYEQYFGPGTRLTVT.

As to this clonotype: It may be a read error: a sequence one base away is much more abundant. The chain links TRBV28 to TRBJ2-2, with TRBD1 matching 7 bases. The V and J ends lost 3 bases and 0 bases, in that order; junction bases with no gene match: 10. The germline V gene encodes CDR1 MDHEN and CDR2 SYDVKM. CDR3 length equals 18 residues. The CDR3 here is CASSFIFPGQTNTGELFF. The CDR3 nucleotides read TGTGCCAGCAGTTTTATCTTCCCGGGACAGACGAACACCGGGGAGCTGTTTTTT.

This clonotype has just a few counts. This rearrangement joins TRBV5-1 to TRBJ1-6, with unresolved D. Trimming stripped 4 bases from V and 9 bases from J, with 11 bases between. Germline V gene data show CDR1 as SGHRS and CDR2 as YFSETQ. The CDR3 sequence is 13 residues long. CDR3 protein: CASSLTEGSPLHF. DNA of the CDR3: TGCGCCAGCAGCCTCACCGAGGGTTCACCCCTCCACTTT.

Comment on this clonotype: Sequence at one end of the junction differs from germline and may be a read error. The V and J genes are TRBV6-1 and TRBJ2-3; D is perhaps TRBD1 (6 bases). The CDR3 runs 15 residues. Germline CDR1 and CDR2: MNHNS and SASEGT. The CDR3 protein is CANSTGMGGADTQYF. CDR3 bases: TGTGCCAACAGTACAGGGATGGGTGGGGCAGATACGCAGTATTTT.

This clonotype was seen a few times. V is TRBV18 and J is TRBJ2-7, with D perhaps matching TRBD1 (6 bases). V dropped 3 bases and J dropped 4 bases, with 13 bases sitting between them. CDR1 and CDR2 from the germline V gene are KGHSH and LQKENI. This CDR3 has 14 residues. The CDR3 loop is CASSPAQGIYEQYF. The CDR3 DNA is TGTGCCAGCTCACCGGCACAGGGTATATACGAGCAGTACTTC.

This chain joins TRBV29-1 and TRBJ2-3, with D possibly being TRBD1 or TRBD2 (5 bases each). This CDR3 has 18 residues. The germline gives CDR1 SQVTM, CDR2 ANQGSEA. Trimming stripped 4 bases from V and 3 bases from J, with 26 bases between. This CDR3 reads CSVVYGVRGPPGTDTQYF. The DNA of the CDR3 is TGCAGCGTTGTGTATGGTGTGAGGGGTCCCCCCGGGACAGATACGCAGTATTTT.

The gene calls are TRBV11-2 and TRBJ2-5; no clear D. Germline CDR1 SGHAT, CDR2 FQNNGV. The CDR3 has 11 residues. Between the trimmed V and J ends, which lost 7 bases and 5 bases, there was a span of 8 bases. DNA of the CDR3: TGTGCCAGCAAGGAATGGGAGACCCAGTACTTC. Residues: CASKEWETQYF.

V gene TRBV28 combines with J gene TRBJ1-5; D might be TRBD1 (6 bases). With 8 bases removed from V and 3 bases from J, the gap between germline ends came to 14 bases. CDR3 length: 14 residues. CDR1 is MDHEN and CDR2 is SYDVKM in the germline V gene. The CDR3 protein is CASSDRQFNQPQHF. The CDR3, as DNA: TGTGCCAGCTCAGACAGGCAATTCAATCAGCCCCAGCATTTT.

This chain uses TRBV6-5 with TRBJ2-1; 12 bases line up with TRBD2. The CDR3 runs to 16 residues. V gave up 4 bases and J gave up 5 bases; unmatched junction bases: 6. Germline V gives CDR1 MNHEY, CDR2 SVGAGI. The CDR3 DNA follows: TGTGCCAGCAGTTCCCCGACTAGCGGGGGCCACAATGAGCAGTTCTTC. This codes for CASSSPTSGGHNEQFF.

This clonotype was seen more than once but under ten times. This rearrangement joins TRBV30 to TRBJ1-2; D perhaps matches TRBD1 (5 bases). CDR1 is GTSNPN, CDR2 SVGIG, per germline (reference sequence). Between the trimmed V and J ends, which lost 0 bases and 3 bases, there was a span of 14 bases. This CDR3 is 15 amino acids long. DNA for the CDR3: TGTGCCTGGAGTGTAGGCATGGGGACTTACTATGGCTACACCTTC. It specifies CAWSVGMGTYYGYTF.